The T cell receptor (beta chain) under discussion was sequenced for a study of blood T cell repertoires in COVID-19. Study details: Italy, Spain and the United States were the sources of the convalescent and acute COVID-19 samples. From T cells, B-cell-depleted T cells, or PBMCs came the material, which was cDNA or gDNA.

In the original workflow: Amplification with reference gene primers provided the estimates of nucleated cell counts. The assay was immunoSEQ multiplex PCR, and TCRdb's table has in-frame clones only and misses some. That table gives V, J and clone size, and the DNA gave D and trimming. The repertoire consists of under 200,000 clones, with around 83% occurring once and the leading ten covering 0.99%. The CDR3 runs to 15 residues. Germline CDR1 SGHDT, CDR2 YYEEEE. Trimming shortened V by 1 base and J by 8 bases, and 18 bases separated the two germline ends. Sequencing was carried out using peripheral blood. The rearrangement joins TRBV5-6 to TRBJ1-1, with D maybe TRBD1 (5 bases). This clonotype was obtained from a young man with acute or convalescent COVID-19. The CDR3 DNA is TGTGCCAGCAGCTTGTACCACAGGCGCCCTCCCGAAGCTTTCTTT. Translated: CASSLYHRRPPEAFF.